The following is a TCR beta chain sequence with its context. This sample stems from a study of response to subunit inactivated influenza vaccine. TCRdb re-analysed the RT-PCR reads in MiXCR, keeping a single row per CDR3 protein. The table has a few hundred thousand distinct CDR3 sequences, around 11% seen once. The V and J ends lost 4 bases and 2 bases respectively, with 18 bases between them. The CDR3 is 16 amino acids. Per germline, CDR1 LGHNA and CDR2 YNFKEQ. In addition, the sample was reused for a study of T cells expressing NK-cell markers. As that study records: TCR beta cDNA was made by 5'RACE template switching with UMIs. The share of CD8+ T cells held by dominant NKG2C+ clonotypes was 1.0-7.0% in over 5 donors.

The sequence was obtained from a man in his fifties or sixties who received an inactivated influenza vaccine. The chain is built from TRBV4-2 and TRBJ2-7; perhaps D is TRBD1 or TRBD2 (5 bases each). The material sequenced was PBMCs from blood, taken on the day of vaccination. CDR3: CASSPTLGRIAYEQYF. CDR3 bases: TGTGCCAGCAGCCCCACGTTGGGACGGATAGCCTACGAGCAGTACTTC.